The next 15 T cell receptor beta chains were all read from a single sample in a study of cytomegalovirus exposure and HLA in healthy donors. Profiling relied on immunoSEQ multiplex PCR, and the TCRdb table lists in-frame clones only, not all of them. This sample yields under 400,000 clones, of which roughly 86% are seen a single time; approximately 0.95% belongs to the top ten. The sequenced sample was PBMCs. The source is a man aged 25 to 45 in good health and CMV-seronegative.

The chain combines TRBV14 with TRBJ2-3, with 8 bases identical to TRBD1. Germline V gene lookup returns CDR1 SGHDN and CDR2 FVKESK. J was trimmed by 0 bases and V by 5 bases; bases with no gene match: 4. The CDR3 totals 15 residues. Here the CDR3 reads CASSSWDRSTDTQYF. CDR3 DNA: TGTGCCAGCAGCTCCTGGGACAGGAGCACAGATACGCAGTATTTT.

The chain combines TRBV6-5 with TRBJ2-7, with 8 nucleotides matching TRBD1. The germline CDR1 and CDR2 sequences are MNHEY and SVGAGI. CDR3 length equals 15 residues. V lost 6 bases and J lost 3; bases outside the gene matches: 10. The CDR3 region is CASRAGTGGYYEQYF. CDR3 DNA sequence: TGTGCCAGCAGGGCCGGGACAGGCGGGTACTACGAGCAGTACTTC.

The chain employs TRBV7-6 and TRBJ2-5, with 9 bases that match TRBD2. Germline CDR1 SGHVS, CDR2 FNYEAQ. After removal of 4 bases from V and 7 bases from J, the junction contained 13 bases not matched to a gene. This CDR3 comprises 16 residues. The CDR3 coding sequence is TGTGCCAGCAGCTCAAGCGGGGGGTTGCTCAAAGGGACCCAGTACTTC. It is translated as CASSSSGGLLKGTQYF.

CDR3 in amino acids: CASSGQIKISGNTIYF. The CDR3 DNA sequence: TGTGCCAGCAGCGGACAGATTAAAATTTCTGGAAACACCATATATTTT. The chain employs TRBV9 and TRBJ1-3, with TRBD1 as a possible D gene (5 bases). This CDR3 spans 16 amino acids. Trimming left V 3 bases short and J 1 base short, with 14 bases between. Germline V CDR1 and CDR2: SGDLS, YYNGEE.

This chain links TRBV25-1 with TRBJ2-3; 10 bases agree with TRBD2. CDR1 and CDR2 from the germline V gene are MGHDK and SYGVNS. Unmatched junction bases numbered 3, after V lost 0 bases and J lost 9 bases. CDR3 length equals 14 residues. The CDR3 loop is CASSEYASGGTQYF. For the CDR3, the DNA is TGTGCCAGCAGTGAATACGCTAGCGGGGGCACGCAGTATTTT.

This chain uses TRBV9 with TRBJ2-6, with 8 nucleotides matching TRBD1. CDR1 is SGDLS, CDR2 YYNGEE, per germline. This CDR3 region has 17 residues. The V and J ends lost 5 bases and 1 base, in that order; junction bases with no gene match: 8. The CDR3 coding sequence is TGTGCCAGCAGTGGCGCAGGGGGCGTTTCTGGGGCCAACGTCCTGACTTTC. Its translation: CASSGAGGVSGANVLTF.

This chain connects TRBV19 to TRBJ2-7, with TRBD2 as a possible D gene (6 bases). Germline V gene data show CDR1 as LNHDA and CDR2 as SQIVND (reference sequence). The CDR3 length is 16 residues. The V end was cut by 3 bases, the J end by 0 bases, with 15 bases between. The CDR3 DNA sequence: TGTGCCAGTAGTATTCGGGGAGGAGGTAGCTCCTACGAGCAGTACTTC. Translated: CASSIRGGGSSYEQYF.

In its sample, this clone was seen a few times. This chain links TRBV19 with TRBJ1-5, with D unresolved. Germline V lookup: CDR1 LNHDA, CDR2 SQIVND (reference sequence). The CDR3 is made up of 14 amino acids. V shed 5 bases and J shed 1 base, with 9 bases lying between them. The CDR3 sequence: CASSPTQSNQPQHF. Here the CDR3 DNA reads TGTGCCAGTAGTCCCACACAGAGCAATCAGCCCCAGCATTTT. Full variable domain (remainder filled in from reference TRBV19 and TRBJ1-5): DGGITQSPKYLFRKEGQNVTLSCEQNLNHDAMYWYRQDPGQGLRLIYYSQIVNDFQKGDIAEGYSVSREKKESFPLTVTSAQKNPTAFYLCASSPTQSNQPQHFGDGTRLSIL.

Here the CDR3 DNA reads TGTGCCAGCAGCCAAATGACAGGCCGGGTCACTGAAGCTTTCTTT. Amino acid sequence: CASSQMTGRVTEAFF. The chain links TRBV11-1 to TRBJ1-1; D possibly corresponds to TRBD1 (6 bases). The CDR3 runs 15 residues. CDR1 is SGHAT, CDR2 FQDESV, per germline (reference sequence). Trimming stripped 5 bases from V and 4 bases from J, with 17 bases between.

The chain combines TRBV5-5 with TRBJ1-2; D uncertain. CDR1 SGHKS and CDR2 YYEKEE come from the germline V gene (reference sequence). Trimming took 2 bases from V and 3 from J, leaving 14 bases between them. The CDR3 sequence is 15 residues long. Here the CDR3 reads CASSFGRIGDYGYTF. The CDR3 region has the DNA TGTGCCAGCAGCTTCGGTAGGATAGGAGACTATGGCTACACCTTC. The entire variable domain, with the rest obtained from reference TRBV5-5 and TRBJ1-2, is as follows: DAGVTQSPTHLIKTRGQQVTLRCSPISGHKSVSWYQQVLGQGPQFIFQYYEKEERGRGNFPDRFSARQFPNYSSELNVNALLLGDSALYLCASSFGRIGDYGYTFGSGTRLTVV.

The chain links TRBV25-1 to TRBJ1-1, with D maybe TRBD1 (6 bases). The CDR3 spans 14 residues. V dropped 6 bases and J dropped 4 bases, with 15 bases sitting between them. In germline, CDR1 is MGHDK, CDR2 SYGVNS. CDR3 sequence reads: CASRTYGGATEAFF. In DNA form, the CDR3 reads TGTGCCAGCAGGACTTATGGGGGGGCCACTGAAGCTTTCTTT.

This chain joins TRBV4-1 and TRBJ2-3; tentative D call: TRBD2 (5 bases). CDR1 and CDR2 (germline): MGHRA, YSYEKL. The CDR3 sequence is 22 residues long. V was shortened by 0 bases and J by 4 bases, with 32 bases between the two germline ends. In DNA form, the CDR3 reads TGCGCCAGCAGCCAAGATCTTATGGACGGGGTCGTGCCCGTCGGCGGAGCAGATACGCAGTATTTT. Its protein product is CASSQDLMDGVVPVGGADTQYF.

The J gene is TRBJ1-1, the V gene TRBV30; 9 bases agree with TRBD1. The CDR3 spans 13 residues. The J segment lost 5 bases and the V segment lost 4 bases, leaving 5 bases of the junction unmatched. Germline CDR1 is GTSNPN and CDR2 is SVGIG (reference sequence). DNA for the CDR3: TGTGCCTGGACGGACAGGGGCCGAACTGAAGCTTTCTTT. Its protein product is CAWTDRGRTEAFF.

This clone was detected only once. The rearrangement joins TRBV13 to TRBJ2-2; 7 bases align to TRBD2. V was pared by 11 bases and J by 4 bases, with 7 bases of the junction left unmatched. The CDR3 spans 13 residues. CDR1 and CDR2 from the germline V gene are PRHDT and FYEKMQ (reference sequence). DNA of the CDR3: TGTGCCGGGGGGGAGGCCTCCACCGGGGAGCTGTTTTTT. Protein product: CAGGEASTGELFF.

The rearrangement links TRBV5-5 to TRBJ2-7; perhaps TRBD2 as D (5 bases). V was trimmed by 2 bases and J by 5 bases, leaving 17 bases between them. Germline loops: CDR1 SGHKS, CDR2 YYEKEE (reference sequence). The CDR3 consists of 15 residues. The CDR3 protein is CASSFGSGLPNEQYF. The CDR3 DNA follows: TGTGCCAGCAGCTTTGGCAGCGGCCTGCCAAACGAGCAGTACTTC.